A selection of T cell receptor beta chains follows, all from one sample in a study of Graves' ophthalmopathy and Graves' hyperthyroidism. Each CDR3 protein is one row after TCRdb ran MiXCR on the multiplex PCR reads. Among about 740,000 distinct CDR3 sequences listed, around 40% were seen once. Material for sequencing was peripheral blood. The receptors shown here come from an adult man with Graves' ophthalmopathy. Each CDR3 is given with its conserved first and last residue. Fields, in order: clone size, V gene, D gene, J gene, CDR3 DNA, CDR3 protein. A D gene is named only where the DNA matches it firmly. Clone size is stated in some rows and not others, as once, few, many or a class when expanded.

clone_size: NA; v_call: TRBV4-3; d_call: TRBD1; j_call: TRBJ1-2; cdr3_nt: TGCGCCAGCAGCCTAGGGGGGACAGGGCATGGCTACACCTTC; cdr3_aa: CASSLGGTGHGYTF
clone_size: many; v_call: TRBV19; d_call: NA; j_call: TRBJ1-1; cdr3_nt: TGTGCCAGCCTAGGGGGTTTCGGAACTGAAGCTTTCTTT; cdr3_aa: CASLGGFGTEAFF
clone_size: once; v_call: TRBV10-3; d_call: TRBD1; j_call: TRBJ1-1; cdr3_nt: TGTGCCAGCAGCCGACTACAGGGGGCCACTGAAGCTTTCTTT; cdr3_aa: CASSRLQGATEAFF
clone_size: few; v_call: TRBV10-3; d_call: TRBD2; j_call: TRBJ2-1; cdr3_nt: TGTGCCATCAGTGAGGATGACGGGGGGAATGAGCAGTTCTTC; cdr3_aa: CAISEDDGGNEQFF
clone_size: NA; v_call: TRBV24-1; d_call: TRBD1; j_call: TRBJ1-5; cdr3_nt: TGTGCCACCAGTGACCCAGGGACAGGGGGAAGGCATTTT; cdr3_aa: CATSDPGTGGRHF
clone_size: NA; v_call: TRBV2; d_call: NA; j_call: TRBJ1-1; cdr3_nt: TGTGCCAGCAGTCCCCAGTTCATGAACACTGAAGCTTTCTTT; cdr3_aa: CASSPQFMNTEAFF
clone_size: many; v_call: TRBV2; d_call: NA; j_call: TRBJ1-4; cdr3_nt: TGTGCCAGCAGCGGACGGAGTAATGAAAAACTGTTTTTT; cdr3_aa: CASSGRSNEKLFF
clone_size: NA; v_call: TRBV2; d_call: NA; j_call: TRBJ1-2; cdr3_nt: TGTGCCAGCAGCTTTGAGGGATTTCCTTTCAACTATGGCTACACCTTC; cdr3_aa: CASSFEGFPFNYGYTF
clone_size: many; v_call: TRBV10-3; d_call: TRBD1; j_call: TRBJ1-1; cdr3_nt: TGTGCCATCAATTTTGAGGGGGCGAACACTGAAGCTTTCTTT; cdr3_aa: CAINFEGANTEAFF
clone_size: NA; v_call: TRBV19; d_call: TRBD1; j_call: TRBJ1-1; cdr3_nt: TGTGCCAGTAGTACCGGACAGGCGGGAGTGACCCAGTACACTGAAGCTTTCTTT; cdr3_aa: CASSTGQAGVTQYTEAFF
clone_size: many; v_call: TRBV2; d_call: NA; j_call: TRBJ1-1; cdr3_nt: TGTGCCAGCACTATCAGCCACACTGAAGCTTTCTTT; cdr3_aa: CASTISHTEAFF
clone_size: NA; v_call: TRBV10-3; d_call: TRBD1; j_call: TRBJ2-7; cdr3_nt: TGTGCCATCGGGACAGGGGGGAGGGAGCAGTACTTC; cdr3_aa: CAIGTGGREQYF
clone_size: NA; v_call: TRBV2; d_call: TRBD1; j_call: TRBJ1-4; cdr3_nt: TGTGCCAGCAGTGAATGGGACAGGGAGAATGAAAAACTGTTTTTT; cdr3_aa: CASSEWDRENEKLFF
clone_size: many; v_call: TRBV29-1; d_call: TRBD1; j_call: TRBJ2-7; cdr3_nt: TGCAGCGCAACCGGACAGGGGAGAGGCGAGCAGTACTTC; cdr3_aa: CSATGQGRGEQYF
clone_size: NA; v_call: TRBV15; d_call: TRBD2; j_call: TRBJ2-5; cdr3_nt: TGTGCCACCAGCCGAGGGGCGGGGGGGAATGAGACCCAGTACTTC; cdr3_aa: CATSRGAGGNETQYF
clone_size: many; v_call: TRBV2; d_call: NA; j_call: TRBJ2-6; cdr3_nt: TGTGCCAGCAGCAACAGGAGAGGGGGGGCCAACGTCCTGACTTTC; cdr3_aa: CASSNRRGGANVLTF
clone_size: few; v_call: TRBV7-2; d_call: NA; j_call: TRBJ1-4; cdr3_nt: TGTGCCAGCAGCTTAGATCCCGTCCCACCTAATGAAAAACTGTTTTTT; cdr3_aa: CASSLDPVPPNEKLFF
clone_size: NA; v_call: TRBV14; d_call: NA; j_call: TRBJ1-6; cdr3_nt: TGTGCCAGCAGCCAAGTTGATGGCAGGGCCTCACCCCTCCACTTT; cdr3_aa: CASSQVDGRASPLHF
clone_size: many; v_call: TRBV25-1; d_call: NA; j_call: TRBJ1-6; cdr3_nt: TGTGCCAGCCAGGGATTTGAATCGAGAGACTCACCCCTCCACTTT; cdr3_aa: CASQGFESRDSPLHF
clone_size: NA; v_call: TRBV15; d_call: NA; j_call: TRBJ2-7; cdr3_nt: TGTGCCACCAGCAGTGCTTCCCCAGGTTTCGACGAGCAGTACTTC; cdr3_aa: CATSSASPGFDEQYF
clone_size: many; v_call: TRBV9; d_call: NA; j_call: TRBJ2-7; cdr3_nt: TGTGCCAGCAGCGTAGGTCAAACGGCTACCGAGCAGTACTTC; cdr3_aa: CASSVGQTATEQYF
clone_size: many; v_call: TRBV10-3; d_call: NA; j_call: TRBJ1-1; cdr3_nt: TGTGCCATCGGTCGAGACGGGCCTGAAGCTTTCTTT; cdr3_aa: CAIGRDGPEAFF
clone_size: few; v_call: TRBV13; d_call: NA; j_call: TRBJ2-7; cdr3_nt: TGTGCCAGCAGTTCCCGGGACACCTTCTACGAGCAGTACTTC; cdr3_aa: CASSSRDTFYEQYF
clone_size: NA; v_call: TRBV29-1; d_call: NA; j_call: TRBJ1-4; cdr3_nt: TGCAGCGTTGGCGGCTGGGATGGAAAACTGTTTTTT; cdr3_aa: CSVGGWDGKLFF
clone_size: NA; v_call: TRBV10-3; d_call: NA; j_call: TRBJ1-2; cdr3_nt: TGTGCCATCAGTGAGGGGGAGCTGGATGGCTACACCTTC; cdr3_aa: CAISEGELDGYTF
clone_size: NA; v_call: TRBV20-1; d_call: NA; j_call: TRBJ2-5; cdr3_nt: TGCAGTGCTAGAAAGGGGGGGCCTCGGGAGACCCAGTACTTC; cdr3_aa: CSARKGGPRETQYF
clone_size: NA; v_call: TRBV7-2; d_call: TRBD1; j_call: TRBJ1-4; cdr3_nt: TGTACCAGCAGCTCCACAGGGGGAACTAATGAAAAACTGTTTTTT; cdr3_aa: CTSSSTGGTNEKLFF
clone_size: many; v_call: TRBV29-1; d_call: NA; j_call: TRBJ1-2; cdr3_nt: TGCAGCGTTGACAAAAGGACAGCTACTAACTATGGCTACACCTTC; cdr3_aa: CSVDKRTATNYGYTF
clone_size: many; v_call: TRBV10-3; d_call: NA; j_call: TRBJ2-7; cdr3_nt: TGTGCCATCAGTGATTGGGGTAACGAGCAGTACTTC; cdr3_aa: CAISDWGNEQYF
clone_size: NA; v_call: TRBV10-1; d_call: NA; j_call: TRBJ2-7; cdr3_nt: TGTGCCAGCTCCCAACAGGACAATTCCTACGAGCAGTACTTC; cdr3_aa: CASSQQDNSYEQYF
clone_size: once; v_call: TRBV11-1; d_call: NA; j_call: TRBJ1-6; cdr3_nt: TGTGCCAGCAGCTTAATGGGGGGGAAGGGACTTTGGGGTTCACCCCTCCACTTT; cdr3_aa: CASSLMGGKGLWGSPLHF
clone_size: NA; v_call: TRBV15; d_call: NA; j_call: TRBJ1-2; cdr3_nt: TGTGCCACCAGCAGTTTACGGCAGAACTATGGCTACACCTTC; cdr3_aa: CATSSLRQNYGYTF
clone_size: NA; v_call: TRBV11-2; d_call: NA; j_call: TRBJ1-1; cdr3_nt: TGTGCCTGGACTCCGAGGCGTGTAAACACTGAAGCTTTCTTT; cdr3_aa: CAWTPRRVNTEAFF